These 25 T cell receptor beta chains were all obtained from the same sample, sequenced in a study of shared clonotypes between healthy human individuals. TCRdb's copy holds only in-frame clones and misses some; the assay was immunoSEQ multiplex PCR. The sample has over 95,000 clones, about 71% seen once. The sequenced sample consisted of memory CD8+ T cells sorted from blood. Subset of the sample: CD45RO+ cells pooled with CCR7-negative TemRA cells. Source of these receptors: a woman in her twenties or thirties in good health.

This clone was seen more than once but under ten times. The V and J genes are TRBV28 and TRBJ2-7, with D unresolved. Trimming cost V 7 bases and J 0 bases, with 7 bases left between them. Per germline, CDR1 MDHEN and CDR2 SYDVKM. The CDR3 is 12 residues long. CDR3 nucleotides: TGTGCCAGCACCGGGTTCTCCTACGAGCAGTACTTC. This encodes CASTGFSYEQYF.

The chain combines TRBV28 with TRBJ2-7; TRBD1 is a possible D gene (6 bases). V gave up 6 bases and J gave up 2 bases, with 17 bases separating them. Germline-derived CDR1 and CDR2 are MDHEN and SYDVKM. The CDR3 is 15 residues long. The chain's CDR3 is CASRERGKPPYEQYF. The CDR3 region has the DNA TGTGCCAGCAGGGAGAGGGGGAAGCCCCCCTACGAGCAGTACTTC.

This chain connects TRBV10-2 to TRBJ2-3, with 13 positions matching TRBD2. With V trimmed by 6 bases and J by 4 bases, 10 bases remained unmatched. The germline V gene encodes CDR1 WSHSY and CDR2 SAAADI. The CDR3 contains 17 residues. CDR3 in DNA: TGCGCCAGCAGAGCCCCTAGGACTAGCGGGAGCTCAGATACGCAGTATTTT. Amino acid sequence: CASRAPRTSGSSDTQYF.

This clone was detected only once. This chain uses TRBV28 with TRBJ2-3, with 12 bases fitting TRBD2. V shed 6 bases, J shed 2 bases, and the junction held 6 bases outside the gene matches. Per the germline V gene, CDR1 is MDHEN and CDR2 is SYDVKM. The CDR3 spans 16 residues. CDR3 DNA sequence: TGTGCCAGCAGCGCTAGCGGGAGGGCCCTCACAGATACGCAGTATTTT. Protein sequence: CASSASGRALTDTQYF.

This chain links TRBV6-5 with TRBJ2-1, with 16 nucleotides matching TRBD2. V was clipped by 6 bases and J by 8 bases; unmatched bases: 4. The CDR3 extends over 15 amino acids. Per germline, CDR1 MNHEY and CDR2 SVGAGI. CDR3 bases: TGTGCCAGCAGCTCCGGGACTAGCGGGGGGGATGAGCAGTTCTTC. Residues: CASSSGTSGGDEQFF.

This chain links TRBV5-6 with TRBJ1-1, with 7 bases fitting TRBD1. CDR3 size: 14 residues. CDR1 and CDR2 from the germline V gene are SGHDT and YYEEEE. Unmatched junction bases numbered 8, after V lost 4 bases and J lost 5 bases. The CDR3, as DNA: TGTGCCAGCAGCCTACTGACAGGGTGGACTGAAGCTTTCTTT. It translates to CASSLLTGWTEAFF.

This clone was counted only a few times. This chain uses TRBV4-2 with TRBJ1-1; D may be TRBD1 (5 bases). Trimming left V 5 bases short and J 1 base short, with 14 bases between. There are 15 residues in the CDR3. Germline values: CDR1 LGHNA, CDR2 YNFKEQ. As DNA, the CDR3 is TGTGCCAGCAGCGTGACCGGGACCGAGAACACTGAAGCTTTCTTT. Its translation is CASSVTGTENTEAFF.

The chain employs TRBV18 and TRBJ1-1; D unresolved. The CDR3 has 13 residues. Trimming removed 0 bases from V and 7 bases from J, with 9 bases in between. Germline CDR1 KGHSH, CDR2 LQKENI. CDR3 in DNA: TGTGCCAGCTCACCACCGCAGGAGGGTGAAGCTTTCTTT. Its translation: CASSPPQEGEAFF.

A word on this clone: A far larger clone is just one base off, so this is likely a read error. The chain's CDR3 is CASTLRGTGDPETQYF. The CDR3, as DNA: TGTGCCAGTACCCTAAGAGGGACAGGGGACCCAGAGACCCAGTACTTC. V usage is TRBV19 and J usage is TRBJ2-5; 10 positions agree with TRBD1. Losses at the gene ends were 7 bases for V and 4 bases for J; bases not matched to a gene: 12. The CDR3 contains 16 residues. Germline V gene data show CDR1 as LNHDA and CDR2 as SQIVND (reference sequence). The whole variable domain, filled in from reference TRBV19 and TRBJ2-5, reads DGGITQSPKYLFRKEGQNVTLSCEQNLNHDAMYWYRQDPGQGLRLIYYSQIVNDFQKGDIAEGYSVSREKKESFPLTVTSAQKNPTAFYLCASTLRGTGDPETQYFGPGTRLLVL.

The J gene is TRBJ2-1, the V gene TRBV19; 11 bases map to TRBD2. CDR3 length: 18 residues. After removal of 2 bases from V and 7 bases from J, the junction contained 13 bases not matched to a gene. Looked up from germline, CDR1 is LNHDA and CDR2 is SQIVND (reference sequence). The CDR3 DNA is TGTGCCAGTAGTATATGGCTAGCGGGAGGTGGGGAAAAAAATGAGCAGTTCTTC. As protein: CASSIWLAGGGEKNEQFF.

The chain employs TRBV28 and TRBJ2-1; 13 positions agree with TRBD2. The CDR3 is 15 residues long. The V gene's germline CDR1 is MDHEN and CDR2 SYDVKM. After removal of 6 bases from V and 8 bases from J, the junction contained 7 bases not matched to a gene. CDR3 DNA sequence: TGTGCCAGCAGCCTGGGACTAGCGGGACCCCATGAGCAGTTCTTC. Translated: CASSLGLAGPHEQFF.

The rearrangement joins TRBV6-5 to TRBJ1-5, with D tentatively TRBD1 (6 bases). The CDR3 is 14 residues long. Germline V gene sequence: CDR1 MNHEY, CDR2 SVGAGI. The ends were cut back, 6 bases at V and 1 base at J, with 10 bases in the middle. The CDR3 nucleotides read TGTGCCAGCAGAAACAGGGAAAGCAATCAGCCCCAGCATTTT. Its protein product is CASRNRESNQPQHF.

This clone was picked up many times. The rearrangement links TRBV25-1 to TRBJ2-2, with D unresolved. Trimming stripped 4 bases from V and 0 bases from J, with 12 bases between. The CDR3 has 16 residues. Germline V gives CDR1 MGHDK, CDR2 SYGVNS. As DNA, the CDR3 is TGTGCCAGCAGTGCACATCCTGAGGCGAACACCGGGGAGCTGTTTTTT. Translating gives CASSAHPEANTGELFF.

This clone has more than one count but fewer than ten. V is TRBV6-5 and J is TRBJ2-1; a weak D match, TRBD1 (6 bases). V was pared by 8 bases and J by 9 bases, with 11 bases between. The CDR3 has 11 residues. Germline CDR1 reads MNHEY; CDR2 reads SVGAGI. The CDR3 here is CASFARGEQFF. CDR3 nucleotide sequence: TGTGCCAGCTTCGCCAGGGGTGAGCAGTTCTTC.

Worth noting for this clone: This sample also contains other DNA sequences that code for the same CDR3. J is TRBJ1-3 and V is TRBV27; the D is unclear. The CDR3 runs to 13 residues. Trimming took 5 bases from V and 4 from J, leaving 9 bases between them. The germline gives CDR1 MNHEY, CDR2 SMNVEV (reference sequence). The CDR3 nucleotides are TGTGCCAGCAGTCCCACTGGCGGAAACACCATATATTTT. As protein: CASSPTGGNTIYF.

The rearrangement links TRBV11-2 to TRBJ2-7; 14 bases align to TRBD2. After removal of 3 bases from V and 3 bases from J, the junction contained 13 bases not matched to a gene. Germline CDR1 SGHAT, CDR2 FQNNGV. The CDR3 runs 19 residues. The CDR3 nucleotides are TGTGCCAGCAGCTTTCTTTTGCCGACTAGCGGGAGGGCGATCTACGAGCAGTACTTC. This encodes CASSFLLPTSGRAIYEQYF.

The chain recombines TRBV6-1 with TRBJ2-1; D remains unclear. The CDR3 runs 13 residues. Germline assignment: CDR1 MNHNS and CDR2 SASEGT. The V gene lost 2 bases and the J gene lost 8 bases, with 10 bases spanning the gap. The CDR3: CASSEFGVHEQFF. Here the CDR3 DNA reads TGTGCCAGCAGTGAATTTGGGGTGCATGAGCAGTTCTTC.

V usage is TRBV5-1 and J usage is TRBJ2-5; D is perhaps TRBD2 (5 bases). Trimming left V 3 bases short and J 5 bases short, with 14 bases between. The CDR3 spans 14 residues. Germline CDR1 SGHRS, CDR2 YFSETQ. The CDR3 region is CASSSDTERETQYF. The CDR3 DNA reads TGCGCCAGCAGCTCTGACACCGAGCGGGAGACCCAGTACTTC.

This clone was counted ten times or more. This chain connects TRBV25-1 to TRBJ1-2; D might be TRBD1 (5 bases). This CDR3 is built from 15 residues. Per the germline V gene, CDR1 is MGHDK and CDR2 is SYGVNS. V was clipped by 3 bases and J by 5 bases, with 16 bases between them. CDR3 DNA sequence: TGTGCCAGCAGTGAGCCCTGGCAGGGTGGGTATGGCTACACCTTC. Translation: CASSEPWQGGYGYTF.

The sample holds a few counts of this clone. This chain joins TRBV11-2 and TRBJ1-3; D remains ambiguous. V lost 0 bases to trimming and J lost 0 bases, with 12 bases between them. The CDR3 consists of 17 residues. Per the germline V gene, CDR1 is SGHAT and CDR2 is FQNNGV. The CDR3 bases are TGTGCCAGCAGCTTAGATCGTCACCGATACTCTGGAAACACCATATATTTT. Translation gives CASSLDRHRYSGNTIYF.

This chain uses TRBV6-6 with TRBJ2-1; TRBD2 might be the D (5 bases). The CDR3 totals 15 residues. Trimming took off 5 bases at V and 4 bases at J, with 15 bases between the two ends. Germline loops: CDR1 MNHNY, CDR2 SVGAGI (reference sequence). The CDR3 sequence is CASSPTTRGYNEQFF. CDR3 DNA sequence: TGTGCCAGCAGTCCGACGACACGGGGATACAATGAGCAGTTCTTC.

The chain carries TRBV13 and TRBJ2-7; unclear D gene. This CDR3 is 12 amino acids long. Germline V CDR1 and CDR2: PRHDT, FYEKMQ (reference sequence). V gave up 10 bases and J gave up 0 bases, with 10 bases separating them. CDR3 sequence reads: CATFTSSYEQYF. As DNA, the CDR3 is TGTGCCACCTTTACGAGCTCCTACGAGCAGTACTTC. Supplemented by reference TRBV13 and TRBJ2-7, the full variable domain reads AAGVIQSPRHLIKEKRETATLKCYPIPRHDTVYWYQQGPGQDPQFLISFYEKMQSDKGSIPDRFSAQQFSDYHSELNMSSLELGDSALYFCATFTSSYEQYFGPGTRLTVT.

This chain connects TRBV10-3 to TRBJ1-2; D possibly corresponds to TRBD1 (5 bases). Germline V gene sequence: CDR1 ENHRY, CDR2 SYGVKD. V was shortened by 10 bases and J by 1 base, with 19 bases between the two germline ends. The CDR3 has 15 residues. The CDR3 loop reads CATGGLHLYNYGYTF. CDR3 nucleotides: TGTGCCACCGGGGGACTCCATCTTTATAACTATGGCTACACCTTC.

This chain's CDR3 is CSVEASFRGEPGYTF. The CDR3, as DNA: TGCAGCGTTGAGGCTTCCTTCAGGGGGGAACCTGGCTACACCTTC. V and J are TRBV29-1 and TRBJ1-2; TRBD1 matches at 7 bases. The germline V gene has CDR1 SQVTM and CDR2 ANQGSEA. This CDR3 has 15 amino acids. J gave up 7 bases and V 3 bases, and 14 bases lay outside the gene matches.

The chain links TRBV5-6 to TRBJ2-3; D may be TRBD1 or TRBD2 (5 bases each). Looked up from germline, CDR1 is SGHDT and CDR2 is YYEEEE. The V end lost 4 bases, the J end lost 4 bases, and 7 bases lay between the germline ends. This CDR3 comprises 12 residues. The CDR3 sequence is CASSGDADTQYF. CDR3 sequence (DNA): TGTGCCAGCAGCGGGGACGCAGATACGCAGTATTTT.